This T cell receptor beta chain is from a study of shared clonotypes between healthy human individuals. Study-wide results and limits: Represented genetic and exposure-history diversity was restricted by having few donors.

This clone was counted once. Its target is unknown. Repertoires were generated with immunoSEQ multiplex PCR, while TCRdb's copy carries only in-frame clones and drops some. The top ten hold 0.3% to 0.45% of the sample, which has 1,400,000 or so clones, around 98.5% seen once. V dropped 1 base and J dropped 8 bases, with 22 bases sitting between them. The CDR3 loop spans 17 amino acids. Germline CDR1 reads SGHTS; CDR2 reads YDEGEE. The gene calls are TRBV5-8 and TRBJ2-1, with a possible D match to TRBD2 (6 bases). This receptor was taken from a man aged 30-40 years in good health. The specimen sequenced was naive CD4+ T cells sorted from blood. Described subset: CD45RA+ positively selected. CDR3: CASSLMSRGLGGDEQFF. The CDR3 DNA sequence: TGTGCCAGCAGCTTGATGTCCCGGGGACTCGGTGGCGATGAGCAGTTCTTC. The full variable domain, with the rest looked up from reference TRBV5-8 and TRBJ2-1, is EAGVTQSPTHLIKTRGQQATLRCSPISGHTSVYWYQQALGLGLQFLLWYDEGEERNRGNFPPRFSGRQFPNYSSELNVNALELEDSALYLCASSLMSRGLGGDEQFFGPGTRLTVL.